This T cell receptor (beta chain) was obtained from a study of T cell responses to AZD1222 COVID-19 vaccine. Study-wide points: At 160-218 and 743-854, vaccine-associated CD4 TCRs were dominant, and they spanned spike. The donor group comprised mostly white British people and more females; the analysis possibly underestimated clonal diversity.

As regards this clone: Its antigen is unidentified.

The CDR3 covers 15 residues. V was pared by 6 bases and J by 1 base, with 13 bases between. In germline, CDR1 is MDHEN, CDR2 SYDVKM. TCRdb's copy holds only in-frame clones and misses some; the assay was immunoSEQ multiplex PCR. Of roughly 110,000 clones listed, 92% are singletons. Analyses pooled second doses at about 4 or about 12 weeks. The sequencing used peripheral blood, collected 28 days after the second AZD1222 dose. The receptor comes from an adult who received the AZD1222 COVID-19 vaccine. The V gene is TRBV28, the J gene TRBJ2-1, with no clear D. CDR3 sequence reads: CASSKNPLSYNEQFF. DNA for the CDR3: TGTGCCAGCAGCAAAAATCCCCTGTCCTACAATGAGCAGTTCTTC.